This is a list of T cell receptor beta chains from one sample in a study of blood T cells in healthy people across ages. TCRdb itself ran the 5' RACE reads through MiXCR, one entry per CDR3 protein. The sample holds some 900,000 distinct CDR3 sequences; around 48% are singletons and the top ten take roughly 13%. The specimen was blood. The receptors originated from a man aged 30 to 39 in good health. Both conserved end residues are part of each CDR3. Fields, in order: D gene, J gene, V gene, clone size, CDR3 DNA, CDR3 protein. The D gene is left open where the match is weak. Clone size is shown for a subset of rows, as once, few, many or a class of expanded clone.

TRBD1	TRBJ1-5	TRBV20-1	.	TGCAGTGCTAGAGACCGGGACAGGGGTAGCAATCAGCCCCAGCATTTT	CSARDRDRGSNQPQHF
.	TRBJ2-3	TRBV5-1	.	TGCGCCAGCATCTTCAGCACAGATACGCAGTATTTT	CASIFSTDTQYF
.	TRBJ2-1	TRBV6-5	.	TGTGCCAGGCAGGATAACTACAATGAGCAGTTCTTC	CARQDNYNEQFF
TRBD1	TRBJ1-5	TRBV2	few	TGTGCCAGCAATGGGGCGGGACAGGGGTTTGGTCAGCCCCAGCATTTT	CASNGAGQGFGQPQHF
.	TRBJ2-1	TRBV12-3/TRBV12-4	.	TGTGCCAGCAGTGTGGGCCACTACAATGAGCAGTTCTTC	CASSVGHYNEQFF
.	TRBJ2-7	TRBV20-1	few	TGCAGTGCCCCAAGGTCGGGCCTCATTTCCTACGAGCAGTACTTC	CSAPRSGLISYEQYF
TRBD1	TRBJ2-7	TRBV24-1	.	TGTGCCACCAGTGATTCCCGACAGGGGGCGCGCAACGAGCAGTACTTC	CATSDSRQGARNEQYF
.	TRBJ1-6	TRBV6-5	.	TGTGCCGCCGGGGGCGGCAGGTATAATTCACCCCTCCACTTT	CAAGGGRYNSPLHF
.	TRBJ2-3	TRBV10-3	few	TGTGCCATCAGCAGGGAATATATAGCAGATACGCAGTATTTT	CAISREYIADTQYF
.	TRBJ1-2	TRBV10-3	.	TGTGCCATCGGTGGGTTGGAGGGGCGCGACTATGGCTACACCTTC	CAIGGLEGRDYGYTF
.	TRBJ2-1	TRBV3-1	.	TGTGCCAGCAGCCAGCAGGGGTTGGTCGATGAGCAGTTCTTC	CASSQQGLVDEQFF
.	TRBJ2-3	TRBV4-3	few	TGCGCCAGCAGCCAAGGAGGCGTGTGGTCTAGCACAGATACGCAGTATTTT	CASSQGGVWSSTDTQYF
TRBD1	TRBJ1-4	TRBV9	few	TGTGCCAGCAGCGTGGATCAGGGACAGACTAATGAAAAACTGTTTTTT	CASSVDQGQTNEKLFF
TRBD1	TRBJ1-1	TRBV20-1	.	TGCAGTGCTAGTCGAGACAGGGTGTTAGGCACTGAAGCTTTCTTT	CSASRDRVLGTEAFF
.	TRBJ2-3	TRBV9	.	TGTGCCAGCAGCGTATTTGAGGGGGAAACCACAGATACGCAGTATTTT	CASSVFEGETTDTQYF
TRBD1	TRBJ2-7	TRBV4-1	.	TGCGCCAGCAGCCCACTTGGGACAGGCACCTACGAGCAGTACTTC	CASSPLGTGTYEQYF
TRBD1	TRBJ2-1	TRBV7-2	few	TGTGCCAGCAGCCCCGGGACAGGGAAGCCCTACAATGAGCAGTTCTTC	CASSPGTGKPYNEQFF
.	TRBJ2-5	TRBV5-4	few	TGTGCCAGCAGCGCACAGGGTAGCCAAGAGACCCAGTACTTC	CASSAQGSQETQYF
TRBD1	TRBJ1-2	TRBV7-9	few	TGTGCCAGCAGATACGAAGGACAGGACACCTTC	CASRYEGQDTF
.	TRBJ2-1	TRBV10-3	few	TGTGCCATCAGTGTTAGCGGTTACAATGAGCAGTTCTTC	CAISVSGYNEQFF
TRBD1	TRBJ1-1	TRBV10-3	.	TGTGCCATCATGAACCACCGGGACAGAAACACTGAAGCTTTCTTT	CAIMNHRDRNTEAFF
TRBD1	TRBJ1-5	TRBV28	.	TGTGCCAGCAGTTCGGGACAGGGATTTCGGCCCCAGCATTTT	CASSSGQGFRPQHF
.	TRBJ2-1	TRBV4-1	many	TGCGCCAGCAGCCAAGGCTCCCAGGGATGGAATGAGCAGTTCTTC	CASSQGSQGWNEQFF
TRBD2	TRBJ2-1	TRBV20-1	.	TGCAGTGCTGGAGCCCGATTGCGCGGGGGGGCGCGATACAATGAGCAGTTCTTC	CSAGARLRGGARYNEQFF
.	TRBJ2-1	TRBV7-9	.	TGTGCCAGCAGCCCACCGGCCTGGACCGCGAGCTCCTACAATGAGCGGTTCTTC	CASSPPAWTASSYNERFF
.	TRBJ1-1	TRBV6-6	.	TGTGCCAGCAGGCGAAAGGTGGCAGCCCTAAACACTGAAGCTTTCTTT	CASRRKVAALNTEAFF
.	TRBJ1-1	TRBV7-9	.	TGTGCCAGCAGCCCACTGGTGGTCCCCGAAGCTTTCTTT	CASSPLVVPEAFF
TRBD1	TRBJ2-1	TRBV18	.	TGTGCCAGCTCACCAGTACAGGGGTTTGAGCAGTTCTTC	CASSPVQGFEQFF
TRBD1	TRBJ1-1	TRBV11-3	many	TGTGCCAGCAGCTTATCTGGGACAGGAGACACTGAAGCTTTCTTT	CASSLSGTGDTEAFF
.	TRBJ1-1	TRBV11-2	many	TGTGCCAGCAGCTTATCACAGGGCGGCACTGAAGCTTTCTTT	CASSLSQGGTEAFF
.	TRBJ2-7	TRBV27	few	TGTGCCAGCAGTCCCGACAAGGCCTGCGAGCAGTACTTC	CASSPDKACEQYF
.	TRBJ2-1	TRBV7-2	.	TGTGCCAGCAGCTTCCCCCAGCGAGAGCAGTTCTTC	CASSFPQREQFF
TRBD2	TRBJ2-1	TRBV24-1	.	TGTGCCACCAGTGAGGATACTAGCGGGGAACTGTACAATGAGCAGTTCTTC	CATSEDTSGELYNEQFF
TRBD2	TRBJ2-1	TRBV28	few	TGTGCCATTCTGTCTAGCGGGGGTTCCTACAATGAGCAGTTCTTC	CAILSSGGSYNEQFF
.	TRBJ2-5	TRBV20-1	.	TGCAGTGCTATCGGGGGAAAAGAGACCCAGTACTTC	CSAIGGKETQYF
.	TRBJ1-4	TRBV20-1	.	TGCAGTGCCATCGGGACTGCAGGTGAAAAACTGTTTTTT	CSAIGTAGEKLFF
TRBD2	TRBJ2-3	TRBV9	few	TGTGCCAGCAGCGTATTGTCTAGCGGGGGTTCAGATACGCAGTATTTT	CASSVLSSGGSDTQYF
.	TRBJ1-1	TRBV20-1	.	TGCAGTACTAGAGATACGGCCTCACGAACTGAAGCTTTCTTT	CSTRDTASRTEAFF
.	TRBJ1-1	TRBV10-3	many	TGTGCCATCAGTTCAGGGAACACTGAAGCTTTCTTT	CAISSGNTEAFF
.	TRBJ1-2	TRBV18	.	TGTGCCAGCGCATCAACAACCTATGGCTACACCTTC	CASASTTYGYTF
TRBD1	TRBJ1-2	TRBV27	.	TGTGCCAGCAGTTTGGACAGGGCGGTGAGCTATGGCTACACCTTC	CASSLDRAVSYGYTF
TRBD1	TRBJ2-1	TRBV27	.	TGTGCCAGCAGTTTATCGATGGGACAGCGATGGGCATGGCAGTTCTTC	CASSLSMGQRWAWQFF
.	TRBJ1-5	TRBV3-1	.	TGTGCCAGCAGCCAAGGAGGGGCCAGTGGACGTCAGCCCCAGCATTTT	CASSQGGASGRQPQHF
.	TRBJ1-6	TRBV20-1	.	TGCAGTGCTAGACCACTGGACAGTCGGGCCAGGTCCTATAATTCACCCCTCCACTTT	CSARPLDSRARSYNSPLHF
.	TRBJ1-6	TRBV4-3	.	TGCGCCAGCAGCCAAGCCGGGGGATCACCCCTCCACTTT	CASSQAGGSPLHF
.	TRBJ1-2	TRBV28	.	TGTGCCAGCAGGTTATCGGGGGGCGTCTATGGCTACACCTTC	CASRLSGGVYGYTF
TRBD1	TRBJ1-1	TRBV3-1	few	TGTGCCAGCAGTCCCACAGGGGGGAGAGAATACACTGAAGCTTTCTTT	CASSPTGGREYTEAFF
TRBD1	TRBJ1-6	TRBV2	.	TGTGCCAGCAGCGGGGGCGGGACAGCTAATAATTCACCCCTCCACTTT	CASSGGGTANNSPLHF
TRBD2	TRBJ2-1	TRBV20-1	few	TGCAGTGCGTTAGCAGGCGGGGGGGATGTCTTCTACAATGAGCAGTTCTTC	CSALAGGGDVFYNEQFF
.	TRBJ2-7	TRBV6-5	few	TGTGCCAAAGGGGCGGGAAGATCCTACGAGCAGTACTTC	CAKGAGRSYEQYF
TRBD2	TRBJ2-5	TRBV9	.	TGTGCCAGCAGCCCCTCGGCGGGGGGTCAAGAGACCCAGTACTTC	CASSPSAGGQETQYF
.	TRBJ1-4	TRBV7-9	once	TGTGCCAGCAGCCCGGACGTTTCAACTAATGAAAAACTGTTTTTT	CASSPDVSTNEKLFF
.	TRBJ2-6	TRBV7-9	.	TGTGCCAGCAGCTTACCGGGTGGGGCCAACGTCCTGACTTTC	CASSLPGGANVLTF
.	TRBJ1-1	TRBV30	.	TGTGCCTGGAGGCTTGGGGCAGCGAACACTGAAGCTTTCTTT	CAWRLGAANTEAFF
.	TRBJ2-6	TRBV5-1	few	TGCGCCAGCATCAAATCCCCCTCTGGGGCCAACGTCCTGACTTTC	CASIKSPSGANVLTF
.	TRBJ1-1	TRBV4-2	many	TGTGCCAGCAGCCAAAATTGGCAGGGGAACACTGAAGCTTTCTTT	CASSQNWQGNTEAFF
.	TRBJ2-7	TRBV5-1	.	TGCGCCAGCAGCTGGATTTATGGGGCCTCTTACGAGCAGTACTTC	CASSWIYGASYEQYF